The 24 T cell receptor beta chains listed next were all sequenced from one sample in a study of spatial heterogeneity in lung cancer. As to time point: blood at routine non-recurrence follow-up after resection. Via MiXCR, TCRdb re-called the 5' RACE reads, giving one row per CDR3 protein. The table records some 41,000 distinct CDR3 sequences, 20% to 25% of them present only once. Source: PBMCs, taken at follow-up. These receptor sequences come from a female donor with early-stage non-small cell lung cancer.

The rearrangement uses TRBV19 and TRBJ2-1, with 12 nucleotides matching TRBD1. V lost 9 bases and J lost 0; bases outside the gene matches: 21. The CDR3 is 21 amino acids. CDR1 is LNHDA, CDR2 SQIVND, per germline (reference sequence). In DNA form, the CDR3 reads TGTGCCAGCTCCGGGACAGGGGGCTACCAGATTCCCCAGAGCTCCTACAATGAGCAGTTCTTC. Translated: CASSGTGGYQIPQSSYNEQFF. The variable domain in full, with the rest retrieved from reference TRBV19 and TRBJ2-1, is DGGITQSPKYLFRKEGQNVTLSCEQNLNHDAMYWYRQDPGQGLRLIYYSQIVNDFQKGDIAEGYSVSREKKESFPLTVTSAQKNPTAFYLCASSGTGGYQIPQSSYNEQFFGPGTRLTVL.

By its share, this clonotype is medium-sized. This rearrangement joins TRBV20-1 to TRBJ2-1; D uncertain. The CDR3 is 13 amino acids. Germline V lookup: CDR1 DFQATT, CDR2 SNEGSKA (reference sequence). Trimming left V 6 bases short and J 2 bases short, with 11 bases between. Written as DNA, the CDR3 is TGCAGTGCCCACACGATACCCTACAATGAGCAGTTCTTC. Its translation: CSAHTIPYNEQFF.

This clonotype was counted many times. The chain couples TRBV29-1 to TRBJ1-4; TRBD1 agrees at 7 bases. Germline values: CDR1 SQVTM, CDR2 ANQGSEA. The length of the CDR3 is 13 residues. V lost 6 bases to trimming and J lost 5 bases; unmatched junction nucleotides: 6. CDR3 sequence reads: CSVDRAGNEKLFF. CDR3 DNA sequence: TGCAGCGTAGACAGGGCCGGGAATGAAAAACTGTTTTTT.

This clonotype has only a few counts. V gene TRBV4-1 combines with J gene TRBJ1-5; D not resolved. This CDR3 spans 15 amino acids. CDR1 and CDR2 (germline): MGHRA, YSYEKL. V gave up 4 bases and J gave up 4 bases, with 14 bases separating them. In nucleotides, the CDR3 is TGCGCCAGCAGCCCTACCTCGGGATATAATCAGCCCCAGCATTTT. Translation gives CASSPTSGYNQPQHF.

This clonotype has at least ten counts. The rearrangement links TRBV7-2 to TRBJ2-3; 7 nucleotides line up with TRBD2. The germline V gene has CDR1 SGHTA and CDR2 FQGNSA. The CDR3 loop spans 15 amino acids. V dropped 1 base and J dropped 7; count of bases not matched to a gene: 8. CDR3 nucleotide sequence: TGTGCCAGCAGCTTAGTCGATGGGAGGGCCTATACGCAGTATTTT. This encodes CASSLVDGRAYTQYF.

Ten or more counts support this clonotype. The chain uses TRBV29-1 and TRBJ1-1, with D hard to call. This CDR3 is built from 14 residues. CDR1 SQVTM and CDR2 ANQGSEA come from the germline V gene. V dropped 7 bases and J dropped 3 bases, with 18 bases sitting between them. The CDR3 reads CSDRTTMMDTEAFF. DNA for the CDR3: TGCAGCGACCGAACGACAATGATGGACACTGAAGCTTTCTTT. Full variable domain (rest looked up from reference TRBV29-1 and TRBJ1-1): SAVISQKPSRDICQRGTSLTIQCQVDSQVTMMFWYRQQPGQSLTLIATANQGSEATYESGFVIDKFPISRPNLTFSTLTVSNMSPEDSSIYLCSDRTTMMDTEAFFGQGTRLTVV.

The chain couples TRBV12-5 to TRBJ1-3; 7 bases align to TRBD1. Per the germline V gene, CDR1 is LGHNT and CDR2 is FRNRAP. Germline trimming cut 5 bases from V and 2 bases from J; bases unmatched to any gene: 12. This CDR3 spans 17 amino acids. In DNA form, the CDR3 reads TGTGCTAGTGGTCCCAAGACAGGGTTCTTCCCTGGAAACACCATATATTTT. Protein sequence: CASGPKTGFFPGNTIYF.

A few counts support this clonotype. The chain couples TRBV5-1 to TRBJ2-3; D unclear. The germline gives CDR1 SGHRS, CDR2 YFSETQ. The V end was cut by 4 bases, the J end by 0 bases, with 12 bases between. This CDR3 spans 15 amino acids. CDR3 loop: CASSPLIPSTDTQYF. CDR3 DNA: TGCGCCAGCAGCCCTTTAATACCTAGCACAGATACGCAGTATTTT. Variable domain in full (rest from reference TRBV5-1 and TRBJ2-3): KAGVTQTPRYLIKTRGQQVTLSCSPISGHRSVSWYQQTPGQGLQFLFEYFSETQRNKGNFPGRFSGRQFSNSRSEMNVSTLELGDSALYLCASSPLIPSTDTQYFGPGTRLTVL.

V and J are TRBV6-5 and TRBJ2-7; TRBD1 is a possible D gene (5 bases). The V gene's germline CDR1 is MNHEY and CDR2 SVGAGI. Trimming shortened V by 4 bases and J by 4 bases, and 14 bases separated the two germline ends. The CDR3 has 14 amino acids. The CDR3 bases are TGTGCCAGCAGTTCCCCCGGCAGGGTGTACGAGCAGTACTTC. Translation gives CASSSPGRVYEQYF.

In its sample, this clonotype was seen many times. The J gene is TRBJ2-5, the V gene TRBV4-1; 9 positions match TRBD2. Per germline, CDR1 MGHRA and CDR2 YSYEKL. The V segment lost 2 bases and the J segment 4 bases; nucleotides outside the gene matches: 5. This CDR3 contains 15 residues. CDR3 protein: CASSQRERGAETQYF. CDR3 bases: TGCGCCAGCAGCCAAAGGGAGCGGGGGGCAGAGACCCAGTACTTC.

CDR3 residues: CASSPASNEQYF. CDR3 bases: TGTGCCAGCAGCCCCGCAAGCAACGAGCAGTACTTC. The V gene is TRBV7-9, the J gene TRBJ2-7; D unclear. V lost 5 bases to trimming and J lost 5 bases, with 10 bases between them. There are 12 residues in the CDR3. CDR1 is SEHNR, CDR2 FQNEAQ, per germline (reference sequence). Supplemented by reference TRBV7-9 and TRBJ2-7, the full variable domain reads DTGVSQNPRHKITKRGQNVTFRCDPISEHNRLYWYRQTLGQGPEFLTYFQNEAQLEKSRLLSDRFSAERPKGSFSTLEIQRTEQGDSAMYLCASSPASNEQYFGPGTRLTVT.

This chain links TRBV3-1 with TRBJ1-6; weak D call: TRBD1 (5 bases). V shed 1 base and J shed 9 bases, with 10 bases lying between them. This CDR3 has 14 residues. In germline, CDR1 is LGHDT, CDR2 YNNKEL (reference sequence). The CDR3, as DNA: TGTGCCAGCAGCCAAGCAGGGAAATTTTCACCCCTCCACTTT. Its protein product is CASSQAGKFSPLHF. Drawing the rest from reference TRBV3-1 and TRBJ1-6, the complete variable domain is DTAVSQTPKYLVTQMGNDKSIKCEQNLGHDTMYWYKQDSKKFLKIMFSYNNKELIINETVPNRFSPKSPDKAHLNLHINSLELGDSAVYFCASSQAGKFSPLHFGNGTRLTVT.

This clonotype appeared many times. CDR3 sequence reads: CASSVTRNTQYF. CDR3 DNA sequence: TGTGCCAGCAGTGTTACTAGGAATACGCAGTATTTT. The chain carries TRBV2 and TRBJ2-3, with D perhaps TRBD2 (5 bases). Germline CDR1 SNHLY, CDR2 FYNNEI. V lost 4 bases, J lost 7 bases, and 9 bases lay in between. This CDR3 spans 12 amino acids.

Many counts were recorded for this clonotype. This chain connects TRBV10-3 to TRBJ1-2, with D uncertain. This CDR3 is 13 amino acids long. Germline CDR1 and CDR2: ENHRY and SYGVKD. Trimming pared 6 bases from V and 7 bases from J, leaving 15 bases between. DNA of the CDR3: TGTGCCATCAGCACCGGGAGGGAGGGTGGCTACACCTTC. Its protein product is CAISTGREGGYTF.

This clonotype was counted a few times. This chain joins TRBV5-5 and TRBJ2-1, with TRBD2 identical over 11 bases. This CDR3 is 16 amino acids long. Unmatched junction bases numbered 9, after V lost 4 bases and J lost 6 bases. Germline V gives CDR1 SGHKS, CDR2 YYEKEE (reference sequence). The CDR3 nucleotides are TGTGCCAGCAGCCCACCGGGACTAGCGGAGCTCAATGAGCAGTTCTTC. Translating it yields CASSPPGLAELNEQFF.

This clonotype was observed many times. V is TRBV15 and J is TRBJ2-7; 9 nucleotides agree with TRBD2. V trimming: 1 base; J trimming: 5 bases; junction bases outside the gene matches: 9. The CDR3 loop spans 16 amino acids. The germline V gene encodes CDR1 LNHNV and CDR2 YYDKDF (reference sequence). The CDR3 loop reads CATSRVLAGNLDEQYF. The CDR3 DNA sequence: TGTGCCACCAGCAGAGTTCTAGCGGGAAACCTTGACGAGCAGTACTTC.

The chain carries TRBV12-3 or TRBV12-4 and TRBJ1-5; 8 bases are shared with TRBD1. With V trimmed by 5 bases and J by 3 bases, 12 bases remained unmatched. This CDR3 has 17 amino acids. The CDR3 coding sequence is TGTGCCAGCAGTAAGCTCCGGGACAGGTTTCTCAATCAGCCCCAGCATTTT. Translated, it gives CASSKLRDRFLNQPQHF.

The V gene is TRBV7-9, the J gene TRBJ2-1; 7 bases fit TRBD2. The length of the CDR3 is 15 residues. After removal of 8 bases from V and 1 base from J, the junction contained 8 bases not matched to a gene. The germline gives CDR1 SEHNR, CDR2 FQNEAQ (reference sequence). CDR3 bases: TGTGCCAGCGGACGGGGGGAGCGTTCCTACAATGAGCAGTTCTTC. Translating gives CASGRGERSYNEQFF.

This clonotype was detected a few times. The chain carries TRBV18 and TRBJ1-1, with D possibly matching TRBD1 (5 bases). Germline V gene data show CDR1 as KGHSH and CDR2 as LQKENI. Trimming took 6 bases from V and 4 from J, leaving 12 bases between them. The CDR3 sequence is 13 residues long. In DNA, the CDR3 is TGTGCCAGCTCGCAGGGAAGGGGCACTGAAGCTTTCTTT. As protein: CASSQGRGTEAFF.

This clonotype was seen repeatedly, ten times or more. The CDR3 spells CSARPHKSTGELFF. CDR3 sequence (DNA): TGCAGTGCTCGCCCCCATAAATCCACCGGGGAGCTGTTTTTT. The chain combines TRBV20-1 with TRBJ2-2; D not certain. From germline, CDR1 is DFQATT and CDR2 SNEGSKA (reference sequence). This CDR3 has 14 residues. V gave up 5 bases and J gave up 4 bases, with 14 bases separating them.

The chain joins TRBV6-6 to TRBJ2-3, with D maybe TRBD2 (7 bases). The germline V and J ends were trimmed by 5 bases and 8 bases, with 14 bases remaining between them. This CDR3 is built from 13 residues. Germline assignment: CDR1 MNHNY and CDR2 SVGAGI (reference sequence). As DNA, the CDR3 is TGTGCCAGCAGTCCTGGGGGAGGGGGTACGCAGTATTTT. Protein sequence: CASSPGGGGTQYF.

The rearrangement uses TRBV10-3 and TRBJ2-2; TRBD2 matches at 7 bases. The CDR3 has 14 residues. V was pared by 10 bases and J by 2 bases, with 7 bases of the junction left unmatched. Germline V gene data show CDR1 as ENHRY and CDR2 as SYGVKD. The CDR3 sequence: CATRLAPNTGELFF. The CDR3 coding sequence is TGTGCCACGAGACTAGCTCCTAACACCGGGGAGCTGTTTTTT.

This clonotype has ten or more counts. The J gene is TRBJ2-1, the V gene TRBV5-1, with D possibly matching TRBD2 (6 bases). The V end lost 0 bases, the J end lost 3 bases, and 13 bases lay between the germline ends. Germline lookup yields CDR1 SGHRS and CDR2 YFSETQ. CDR3 length: 16 amino acids. The CDR3 sequence is CASSLDGRGIYNEQFF. The CDR3 DNA sequence: TGCGCCAGCAGCTTGGACGGGCGGGGAATCTACAATGAGCAGTTCTTC.

This clonotype was detected many times. The V call is TRBV5-1, the J call TRBJ2-7; possibly TRBD2 for D (5 bases). Trimming stripped 4 bases from V and 6 bases from J, with 17 bases between. From germline, CDR1 is SGHRS and CDR2 YFSETQ. This CDR3 contains 14 residues. The CDR3 loop reads CASSKDWTDVEQYF. The CDR3 nucleotides are TGCGCCAGCAGCAAGGACTGGACGGATGTCGAGCAGTACTTC.